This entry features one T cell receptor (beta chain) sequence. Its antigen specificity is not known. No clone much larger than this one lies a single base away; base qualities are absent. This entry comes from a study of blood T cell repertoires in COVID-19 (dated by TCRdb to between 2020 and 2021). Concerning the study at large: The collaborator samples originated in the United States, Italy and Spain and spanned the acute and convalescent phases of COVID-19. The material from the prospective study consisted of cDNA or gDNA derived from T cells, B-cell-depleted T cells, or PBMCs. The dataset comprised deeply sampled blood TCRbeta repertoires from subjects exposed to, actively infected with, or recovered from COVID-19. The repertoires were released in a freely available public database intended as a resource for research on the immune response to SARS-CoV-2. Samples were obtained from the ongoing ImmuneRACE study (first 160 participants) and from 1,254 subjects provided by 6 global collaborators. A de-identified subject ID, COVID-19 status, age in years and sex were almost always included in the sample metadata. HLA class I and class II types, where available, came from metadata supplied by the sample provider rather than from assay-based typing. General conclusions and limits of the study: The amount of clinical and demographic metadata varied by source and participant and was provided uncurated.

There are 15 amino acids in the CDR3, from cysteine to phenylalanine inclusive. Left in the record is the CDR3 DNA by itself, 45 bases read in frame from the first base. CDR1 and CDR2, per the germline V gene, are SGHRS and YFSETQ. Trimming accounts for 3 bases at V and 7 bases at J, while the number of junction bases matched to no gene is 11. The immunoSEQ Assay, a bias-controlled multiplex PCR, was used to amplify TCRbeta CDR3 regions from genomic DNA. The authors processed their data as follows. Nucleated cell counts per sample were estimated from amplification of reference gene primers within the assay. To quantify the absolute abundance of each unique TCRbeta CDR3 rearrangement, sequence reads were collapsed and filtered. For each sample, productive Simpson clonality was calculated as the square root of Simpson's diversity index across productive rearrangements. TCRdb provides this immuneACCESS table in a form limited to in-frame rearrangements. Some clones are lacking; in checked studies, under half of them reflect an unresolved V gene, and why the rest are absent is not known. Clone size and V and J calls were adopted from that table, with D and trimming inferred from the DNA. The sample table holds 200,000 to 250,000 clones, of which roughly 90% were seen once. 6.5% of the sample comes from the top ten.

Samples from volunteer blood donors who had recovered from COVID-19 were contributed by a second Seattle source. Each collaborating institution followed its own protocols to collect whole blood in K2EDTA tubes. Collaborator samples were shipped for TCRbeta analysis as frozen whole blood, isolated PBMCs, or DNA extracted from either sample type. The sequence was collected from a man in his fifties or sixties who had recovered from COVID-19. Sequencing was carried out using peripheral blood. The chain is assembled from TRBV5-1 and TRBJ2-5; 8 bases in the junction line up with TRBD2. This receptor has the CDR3 CASSSDGLAGGTQYF. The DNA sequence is TGCGCCAGCAGCTCCGACGGACTAGCCGGCGGGACCCAGTACTTC.